A single sample is the source of the 14 T cell receptor beta chains below, sequenced in a study of neurological immune-mediated disorders. TCRdb re-called the 5' RACE reads through MiXCR, storing one row per CDR3 protein. The table has 60,000 to 85,000 distinct CDR3 sequences, approximately 5% seen once. The specimen sequenced was PBMCs. Source of these receptors: a woman aged 70-85 years with multiple sclerosis.

In this sample, this clonotype turned up many times. This chain links TRBV7-2 with TRBJ1-5, with D perhaps TRBD1 (6 bases). Germline V gene sequence: CDR1 SGHTA, CDR2 FQGNSA. This CDR3 has 15 residues. V was pared by 5 bases and J by 7 bases, with 18 bases between. The CDR3 reads CASSLSGQGSQPQHF. CDR3 sequence (DNA): TGTGCCAGCAGCCTATCGGGTCAGGGGAGCCAGCCCCAGCATTTT.

This clonotype was detected ten times or more. The chain employs TRBV20-1 and TRBJ2-5, with D tentatively TRBD2 (5 bases). The germline V gene has CDR1 DFQATT and CDR2 SNEGSKA (reference sequence). Trimming pared 1 base from V and 4 bases from J, leaving 10 bases between. The CDR3 contains 13 residues. The CDR3 region has the DNA TGCAGTGCTAGAGTCGGACTCGGAGAGACCCAGTACTTC. It yields the protein CSARVGLGETQYF.

This clonotype was detected ten times or more. This chain links TRBV3-1 with TRBJ2-6; 9 nucleotides align to TRBD1. Germline values: CDR1 LGHDT, CDR2 YNNKEL (reference sequence). The CDR3 totals 17 residues. V was pared by 0 bases and J by 4 bases, with 4 bases of the junction left unmatched. CDR3 bases: TGTGCCAGCAGCCAAGAGGGGACAGGGCCCGGGGCCAACGTCCTGACTTTC. It codes for CASSQEGTGPGANVLTF.

As to this clonotype: This could be a read error, since a much larger clone is one nucleotide away. The chain recombines TRBV27 with TRBJ2-7; no clear D gene. V shed 7 bases and J shed 1 base, with 11 bases lying between them. The germline V gene has CDR1 MNHEY and CDR2 SMNVEV (reference sequence). This CDR3 spans 13 amino acids. In nucleotides, the CDR3 is TGTGCCAGCAAGGTAGTGGGTTCCTACGAGCAGTACTTC. This gives the protein CASKVVGSYEQYF.

This clonotype was detected many times. The V call is TRBV12-3 or TRBV12-4, the J call TRBJ1-5; a possible D gene is TRBD1 (5 bases). Trimming removed 7 bases from V and 3 bases from J, with 10 bases in between. The CDR3 runs 13 residues. The CDR3 loop is CASTPGLNQPQHF. In DNA form, the CDR3 reads TGTGCCAGCACCCCGGGGCTCAATCAGCCCCAGCATTTT.

This clonotype came up many times. The V and J genes are TRBV7-2 and TRBJ2-2, with no clear D. Looked up from germline, CDR1 is SGHTA and CDR2 is FQGNSA. The V end lost 3 bases, the J end lost 8 bases, and 7 bases lay between the germline ends. The CDR3 spans 12 residues. CDR3 sequence reads: CASSFPPGELFF. As DNA, the CDR3 is TGTGCCAGCAGCTTCCCGCCGGGGGAGCTGTTTTTT.

The chain carries TRBV7-2 and TRBJ1-2; perhaps TRBD1 as D (5 bases). The CDR3 has 12 amino acids. The V gene lost 5 bases and the J gene lost 12 bases, with 16 bases spanning the gap. The V gene's germline CDR1 is SGHTA and CDR2 FQGNSA. In nucleotides, the CDR3 is TGTGCCAGCAGCCTAAGTGGGACCGCTAACACCTTC. Residues: CASSLSGTANTF.

At least ten counts were recorded for this clonotype. The V gene is TRBV6-5, the J gene TRBJ2-5; 8 positions agree with TRBD2. The V gene end was trimmed by 0 bases and the J gene end by 5 bases; junction bases not matched to a gene: 5. The CDR3 has 15 residues. Germline assignment: CDR1 MNHEY and CDR2 SVGAGI. The CDR3 nucleotides are TGTGCCAGCAGTTACTCAGCGGGAGTGGGGGAGACCCAGTACTTC. This gives the protein CASSYSAGVGETQYF.

This clonotype has at least ten counts. The chain employs TRBV10-3 and TRBJ1-4, with D unresolved. Germline values: CDR1 ENHRY, CDR2 SYGVKD. This CDR3 comprises 12 residues. V was pared by 3 bases and J by 6 bases, with 5 bases between. The DNA of the CDR3 is TGTGCCATCAGTGATAGGGATGAAAAACTGTTTTTT. Translation gives CAISDRDEKLFF.

This clonotype was detected ten times or more. The chain combines TRBV5-1 with TRBJ1-1, with 7 positions matching TRBD1. V lost 3 bases, J lost 6 bases, and 14 bases stayed unmatched. Germline loops: CDR1 SGHRS, CDR2 YFSETQ. The CDR3 has 16 amino acids. The CDR3 bases are TGCGCCAGCAGCTGGGGGACAGCGAGTGGCGGCGCTGAAGCTTTCTTT. It translates to CASSWGTASGGAEAFF.

Only a few counts were recorded for this clonotype. V usage is TRBV9 and J usage is TRBJ2-5, with TRBD2 identical over 8 bases. This CDR3 spans 16 amino acids. V lost 0 bases, J lost 1 base, and 5 bases stayed unmatched. The germline gives CDR1 SGDLS, CDR2 YYNGEE. As DNA, the CDR3 is TGTGCCAGCAGCGTAGGGGGTAGCGGGGTCCAAGAGACCCAGTACTTC. Its protein is CASSVGGSGVQETQYF.

The sample holds many counts of this clonotype. The J gene is TRBJ1-1, the V gene TRBV7-9; possibly TRBD1 for D (6 bases). From germline, CDR1 is SEHNR and CDR2 FQNEAQ (reference sequence). This CDR3 has 13 amino acids. With 5 bases removed from V and 8 bases from J, the gap between germline ends came to 15 bases. DNA of the CDR3: TGTGCCAGCAGCCTTGGACAGCAAACCGAAGCTTTCTTT. As protein: CASSLGQQTEAFF. The whole variable domain, filled in from reference TRBV7-9 and TRBJ1-1, reads DTGVSQNPRHKITKRGQNVTFRCDPISEHNRLYWYRQTLGQGPEFLTYFQNEAQLEKSRLLSDRFSAERPKGSFSTLEIQRTEQGDSAMYLCASSLGQQTEAFFGQGTRLTVV.

Notes on this clonotype: This could be a read error, since a much larger clone is one nucleotide away. The chain has TRBV12-3 or TRBV12-4 and TRBJ1-5, with D perhaps TRBD1 (6 bases). The CDR3 loop spans 14 amino acids. The CDR3 loop is CASILIQGIQPQHF. Here the CDR3 DNA reads TGTGCCAGCATTTTAATCCAGGGGATTCAGCCCCAGCATTTT.

The chain carries TRBV30 and TRBJ2-3; weak D call: TRBD2 (6 bases). Trimming shortened V by 5 bases and J by 1 base, and 16 bases separated the two germline ends. The CDR3 totals 15 residues. CDR1 is GTSNPN, CDR2 SVGIG, per germline (reference sequence). In DNA, the CDR3 is TGTGCCTGGGGTAGGGCCGGAGGGCGCACAGATACGCAGTATTTT. Translated: CAWGRAGGRTDTQYF.